This T cell receptor (beta chain) originates from a study of response to subunit inactivated influenza vaccine. This clonotype was observed a few times. Germline V CDR1 and CDR2: MNHNS, SASEGT. Between the trimmed V and J ends, which lost 6 bases and 0 bases, there was a span of 13 bases. The CDR3 has 15 residues. TCRdb recomputed calls from the RT-PCR reads with MiXCR, one row per CDR3 protein. Found here are around 850,000 distinct CDR3 sequences, approximately 17% of them singletons; the top ten hold under 13%. V and J are TRBV6-1 and TRBJ2-3; D gene ambiguous. The source was PBMCs from blood, collected 5 days after vaccination. The source is a man aged 45-60 years who received an inactivated influenza vaccine. For the CDR3, the DNA is TGTGCCAGCAGGCTCATGGCCGCAAGCACAGATACGCAGTATTTT. It specifies CASRLMAASTDTQYF.